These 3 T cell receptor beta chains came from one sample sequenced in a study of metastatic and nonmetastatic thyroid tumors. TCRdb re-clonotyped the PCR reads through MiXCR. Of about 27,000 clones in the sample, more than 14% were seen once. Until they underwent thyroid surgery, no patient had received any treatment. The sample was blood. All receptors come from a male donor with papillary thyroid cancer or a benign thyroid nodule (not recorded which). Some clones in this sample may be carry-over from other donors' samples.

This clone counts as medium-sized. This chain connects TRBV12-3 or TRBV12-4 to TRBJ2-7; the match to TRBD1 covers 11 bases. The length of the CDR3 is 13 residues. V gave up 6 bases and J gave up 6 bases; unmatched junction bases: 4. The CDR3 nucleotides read TGTGCCAGCAGAGGGACAGGGGGTCCCGAGCAGTACTTC. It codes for CASRGTGGPEQYF.

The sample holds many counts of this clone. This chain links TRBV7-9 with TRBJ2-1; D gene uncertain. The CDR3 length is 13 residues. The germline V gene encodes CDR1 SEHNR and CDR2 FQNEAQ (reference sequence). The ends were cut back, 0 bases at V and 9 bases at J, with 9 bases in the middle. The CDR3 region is CASSLAVESEQFF. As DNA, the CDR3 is TGTGCCAGCAGCTTAGCCGTAGAGAGTGAGCAGTTCTTC.

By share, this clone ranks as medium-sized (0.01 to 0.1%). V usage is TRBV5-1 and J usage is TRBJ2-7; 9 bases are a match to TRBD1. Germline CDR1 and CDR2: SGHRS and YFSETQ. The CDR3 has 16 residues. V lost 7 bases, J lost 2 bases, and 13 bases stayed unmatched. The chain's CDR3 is CASAKGGDRVTYEQYF. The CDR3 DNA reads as TGCGCCAGCGCGAAAGGGGGGGACAGGGTTACCTACGAGCAGTACTTC.